These T cell receptor beta chains were read from a single sample in a study of blood T cell repertoires in COVID-19. Produced via immunoSEQ multiplex PCR; TCRdb's table is partial and in-frame only. Counted here are roughly 200,000 clones, roughly 77% occurring once; the ten biggest clones make up approximately 5.9%. Sample: peripheral blood. The receptors stem from a middle-aged woman with COVID-19, enrolled during active disease. Both conserved end residues are part of each CDR3. Each record gives: clone size, J gene, V gene, D gene, CDR3 protein, CDR3 DNA. The D gene is left open where the match is weak. Size tells how often a clone was seen (once, few, many) or the class of an expanded clone, and some rows leave it out.

clone size: -
J gene: TRBJ2-1
V gene: TRBV11-3
D gene: TRBD2
CDR3 protein: CASSPGGRNEQFF
CDR3 DNA: TGTGCCAGCAGCCCCGGGGGGAGGAATGAGCAGTTCTTC

clone size: -
J gene: TRBJ2-1
V gene: TRBV5-6
D gene: -
CDR3 protein: CASSLGLRGRSNVNEQFF
CDR3 DNA: TGTGCCAGCAGCTTGGGTCTACGGGGGAGGTCGAACGTCAATGAGCAGTTCTTC

clone size: -
J gene: TRBJ1-5
V gene: TRBV5-4
D gene: -
CDR3 protein: CASSTDRYQPQHF
CDR3 DNA: TGTGCCAGCAGCACCGACAGATATCAGCCCCAGCATTTT

clone size: once
J gene: TRBJ2-3
V gene: TRBV20-1
D gene: -
CDR3 protein: CSASGQGRTDTQYF
CDR3 DNA: TGCAGTGCTAGTGGCCAGGGTCGGACAGATACGCAGTATTTT

clone size: -
J gene: TRBJ1-2
V gene: TRBV30
D gene: -
CDR3 protein: CAWRGTSLHTF
CDR3 DNA: TGTGCCTGGAGAGGGACATCCCTACACACCTTC

clone size: few
J gene: TRBJ1-4
V gene: TRBV7-9
D gene: -
CDR3 protein: CASSPRGPEKLFF
CDR3 DNA: TGTGCCAGCAGCCCACGAGGCCCCGAAAAACTGTTTTTT

clone size: -
J gene: TRBJ1-1
V gene: TRBV9
D gene: -
CDR3 protein: CASSVGPRDTEAFF
CDR3 DNA: TGTGCCAGCAGCGTAGGGCCCCGGGACACTGAAGCTTTCTTT

clone size: -
J gene: TRBJ1-5
V gene: TRBV2
D gene: -
CDR3 protein: CASSSAGPNQPQHF
CDR3 DNA: TGTGCCAGCAGCTCCGCGGGCCCCAATCAGCCCCAGCATTTT

clone size: -
J gene: TRBJ2-7
V gene: TRBV5-1
D gene: TRBD1
CDR3 protein: CASSRTGNNLGEQYF
CDR3 DNA: TGCGCCAGCAGCCGGACAGGGAATAATTTGGGCGAGCAGTACTTC

clone size: -
J gene: TRBJ1-1
V gene: TRBV7-9
D gene: -
CDR3 protein: CASSTQEHTEAFF
CDR3 DNA: TGTGCCAGCAGCACACAGGAGCACACTGAAGCTTTCTTT

clone size: -
J gene: TRBJ1-1
V gene: TRBV18
D gene: -
CDR3 protein: CASSQDRSDTEAFF
CDR3 DNA: TGTGCCAGCTCACAGGACAGATCTGACACTGAAGCTTTCTTT

clone size: -
J gene: TRBJ2-4
V gene: TRBV30
D gene: -
CDR3 protein: CAWSVVGDKNIQYF
CDR3 DNA: TGTGCCTGGAGTGTAGTAGGGGACAAAAACATTCAGTACTTC

clone size: few
J gene: TRBJ2-1
V gene: TRBV5-1
D gene: TRBD2
CDR3 protein: CASSLGGLAGVNEQFF
CDR3 DNA: TGCGCCAGCAGCTTGGGGGGACTAGCGGGAGTCAATGAGCAGTTCTTC

clone size: -
J gene: TRBJ2-3
V gene: TRBV7-2
D gene: TRBD2
CDR3 protein: CASSLETSGVSLYF
CDR3 DNA: TGTGCCAGCAGCTTAGAAACTAGCGGGGTTTCCCTGTATTTT

clone size: once
J gene: TRBJ1-4
V gene: TRBV28
D gene: -
CDR3 protein: CASSSGLGREKLFF
CDR3 DNA: TGTGCCAGCAGCTCGGGATTAGGGAGGGAAAAACTGTTTTTT

clone size: -
J gene: TRBJ2-3
V gene: TRBV9
D gene: TRBD2
CDR3 protein: CASSSGGQSTDTQYF
CDR3 DNA: TGTGCCAGCAGTTCGGGGGGGCAGAGCACAGATACGCAGTATTTT

clone size: -
J gene: TRBJ1-1
V gene: TRBV7-6
D gene: -
CDR3 protein: CASSDRQAMNTEAFF
CDR3 DNA: TGTGCCAGCAGCGACCGACAGGCCATGAACACTGAAGCTTTCTTT

clone size: -
J gene: TRBJ2-7
V gene: TRBV6-5
D gene: TRBD2
CDR3 protein: CASRGGDGSSYEQYF
CDR3 DNA: TGTGCCAGCAGGGGGGGGGACGGAAGCTCCTACGAGCAGTACTTC

clone size: -
J gene: TRBJ2-1
V gene: TRBV10-1
D gene: -
CDR3 protein: CASSSYSSYNEQFF
CDR3 DNA: TGCGCCAGCAGTAGCTATAGCTCCTACAATGAGCAGTTCTTC

clone size: -
J gene: TRBJ1-2
V gene: TRBV5-5
D gene: -
CDR3 protein: CASSLGGDDGYTF
CDR3 DNA: TGTGCCAGCAGCTTAGGAGGGGACGATGGCTACACCTTC

clone size: -
J gene: TRBJ2-5
V gene: TRBV2
D gene: -
CDR3 protein: CASRPLLGWETQYF
CDR3 DNA: TGTGCCAGCCGTCCTCTCCTCGGTTGGGAGACCCAGTACTTC

clone size: -
J gene: TRBJ1-5
V gene: TRBV18
D gene: -
CDR3 protein: CASSLDSFSSNQPQHF
CDR3 DNA: TGTGCCAGCTCCCTAGACAGCTTCTCTAGCAATCAGCCCCAGCATTTT

clone size: -
J gene: TRBJ1-3
V gene: TRBV29-1
D gene: TRBD1
CDR3 protein: CSARDSLSGNTIYF
CDR3 DNA: TGCAGCGCTAGGGACAGTCTCTCTGGAAACACCATATATTTT

clone size: -
J gene: TRBJ2-2
V gene: TRBV5-5
D gene: -
CDR3 protein: CASSPHYFLNTGELFF
CDR3 DNA: TGTGCCAGCAGCCCGCACTATTTCCTGAACACCGGGGAGCTGTTTTTT

clone size: -
J gene: TRBJ2-2
V gene: TRBV7-3
D gene: -
CDR3 protein: CASSGTLNTGELFF
CDR3 DNA: TGTGCCAGCAGCGGGACATTGAACACCGGGGAGCTGTTTTTT

clone size: -
J gene: TRBJ2-7
V gene: TRBV4-2
D gene: -
CDR3 protein: CASSQDRIYEQYF
CDR3 DNA: TGTGCCAGCAGCCAAGATCGTATTTACGAGCAGTACTTC

clone size: -
J gene: TRBJ2-1
V gene: TRBV7-2
D gene: -
CDR3 protein: CASSLLRLANEQFF
CDR3 DNA: TGTGCCAGCAGCTTATTGCGTCTAGCCAATGAGCAGTTCTTC

clone size: -
J gene: TRBJ1-2
V gene: TRBV14
D gene: -
CDR3 protein: CASSQAVGADYGYTF
CDR3 DNA: TGTGCCAGCAGCCAAGCTGTAGGGGCGGATTATGGCTACACCTTC

clone size: once
J gene: TRBJ1-2
V gene: TRBV27
D gene: -
CDR3 protein: CASSHREYYGYTF
CDR3 DNA: TGTGCCAGCAGTCACAGGGAGTACTATGGCTACACCTTC

clone size: -
J gene: TRBJ2-1
V gene: TRBV13
D gene: TRBD1
CDR3 protein: CASSLMLDRGNNEQFF
CDR3 DNA: TGTGCCAGCAGCTTGATGCTAGACAGGGGGAACAATGAGCAGTTCTTC

clone size: -
J gene: TRBJ2-1
V gene: TRBV18
D gene: TRBD1
CDR3 protein: CASSPGPGGEQFF
CDR3 DNA: TGTGCCAGCTCACCGGGACCAGGGGGTGAGCAGTTCTTC

clone size: -
J gene: TRBJ1-1
V gene: TRBV21-1
D gene: -
CDR3 protein: CASSKRTGRTEAFF
CDR3 DNA: TGTGCCAGCAGCAAGCGGACTGGGCGCACTGAAGCTTTCTTT

clone size: -
J gene: TRBJ1-5
V gene: TRBV27
D gene: -
CDR3 protein: CATAGPGNQPQHF
CDR3 DNA: TGTGCCACCGCAGGTCCGGGCAATCAGCCCCAGCATTTT

clone size: -
J gene: TRBJ1-5
V gene: TRBV19
D gene: -
CDR3 protein: CASSSSSMQPQHF
CDR3 DNA: TGTGCCAGTAGTTCTTCCAGTATGCAGCCCCAGCATTTT